The 4 T cell receptor beta chains reported below all come from one sample, sequenced in a study of beta chain features in type 1 diabetes. The study reverse transcribed the entire isolated RNA, so it sequenced expressed TCRB transcripts. TCRdb keeps only in-frame clones here, not all; method: immunoSEQ multiplex PCR. The sample holds 130,000 to 150,000 clones, about 10% seen once. Material: naive CD4+ T cells from blood. All receptors derive from a man aged 18 to 29 in good health.

The J gene is TRBJ1-5, the V gene TRBV7-2; TRBD1 agrees at 8 bases. This CDR3 is built from 17 residues. Trimming took 3 bases from V and 5 from J; bases not matched to a gene: 12. Per the germline V gene, CDR1 is SGHTA and CDR2 is FQGNSA. The DNA for the CDR3 is TGTGCCAGCAGCTTGGAAAGTGGTCGGACAGGGCATCAGCCCCAGCATTTT. Encoded protein: CASSLESGRTGHQPQHF.

This clone has only a few counts. V and J are TRBV5-4 and TRBJ1-3, with TRBD1 matching 12 bases. The length of the CDR3 is 16 residues. Germline V gene lookup returns CDR1 SGHNT and CDR2 YYREEE (reference sequence). V lost 4 bases to trimming and J lost 3 bases; unmatched junction nucleotides: 5. Written as DNA, the CDR3 is TGTGCCAGCAGCCCGGGACAGGGGGCTTATGGAAACACCATATATTTT. Amino acid sequence: CASSPGQGAYGNTIYF.

This chain connects TRBV30 to TRBJ2-2; 11 bases line up with TRBD1. The CDR3 is made up of 15 amino acids. The trim removed 1 base at V and 6 bases at J, leaving 4 bases unmatched. Germline CDR1 is GTSNPN and CDR2 is SVGIG (reference sequence). In DNA, the CDR3 is TGTGCCTGGAGTGGTGGGACAGGGGGTCCCGGGGAGCTGTTTTTT. Amino acids: CAWSGGTGGPGELFF.

The chain joins TRBV6-5 to TRBJ1-1; D is unresolved. Per the germline V gene, CDR1 is MNHEY and CDR2 is SVGAGI. This CDR3 comprises 13 residues. Trimming cost V 5 bases and J 4 bases, with 11 bases left between them. The CDR3 DNA is TGTGCCAGCAGTCCCTCGGTTGGCACTGAAGCTTTCTTT. This encodes CASSPSVGTEAFF.